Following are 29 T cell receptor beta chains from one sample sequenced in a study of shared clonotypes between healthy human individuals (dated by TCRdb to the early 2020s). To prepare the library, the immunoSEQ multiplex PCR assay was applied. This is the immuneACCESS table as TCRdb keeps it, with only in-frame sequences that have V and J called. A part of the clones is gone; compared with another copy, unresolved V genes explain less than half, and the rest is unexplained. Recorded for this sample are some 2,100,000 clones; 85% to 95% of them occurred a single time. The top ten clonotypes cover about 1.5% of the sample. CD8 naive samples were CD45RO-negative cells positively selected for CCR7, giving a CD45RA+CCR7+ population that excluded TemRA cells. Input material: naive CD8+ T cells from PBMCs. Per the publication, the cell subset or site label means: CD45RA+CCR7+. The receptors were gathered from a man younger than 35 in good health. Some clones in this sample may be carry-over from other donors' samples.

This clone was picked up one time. The CDR3 sequence: CASSEMGQDPWYGYTF. CDR3 DNA: TGTGCCAGCAGTGAAATGGGTCAGGACCCCTGGTATGGCTACACCTTC. The chain uses TRBV2 and TRBJ1-2; D remains ambiguous. The V and J ends lost 2 bases and 5 bases respectively, with 18 bases between them. Germline V lookup: CDR1 SNHLY, CDR2 FYNNEI. The CDR3 contains 16 residues.

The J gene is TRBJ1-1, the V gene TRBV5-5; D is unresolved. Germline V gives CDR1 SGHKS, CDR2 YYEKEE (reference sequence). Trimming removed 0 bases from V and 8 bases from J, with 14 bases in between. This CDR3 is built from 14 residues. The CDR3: CASSLGAGRGEAFF. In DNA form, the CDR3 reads TGTGCCAGCAGCTTGGGGGCAGGACGAGGCGAAGCTTTCTTT.

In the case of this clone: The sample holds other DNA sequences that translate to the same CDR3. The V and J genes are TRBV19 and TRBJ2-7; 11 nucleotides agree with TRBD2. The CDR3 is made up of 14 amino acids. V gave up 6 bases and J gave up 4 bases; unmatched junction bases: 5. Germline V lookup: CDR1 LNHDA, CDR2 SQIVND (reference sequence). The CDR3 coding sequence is TGTGCCAGTAGCCCACGGACTAGCGGGTACGAGCAGTACTTC. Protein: CASSPRTSGYEQYF.

The CDR3 nucleotides are TGTGCCAGCAGCCCCCCAGGGGTCCAAGAGACCCAGTACTTC. Translated: CASSPPGVQETQYF. The rearrangement uses TRBV7-9 and TRBJ2-5; possible D gene TRBD1, 6 bases. The ends were cut back, 5 bases at V and 1 base at J, with 11 bases in the middle. Germline CDR1 and CDR2: SEHNR and FQNEAQ (reference sequence). This CDR3 is 14 amino acids long.

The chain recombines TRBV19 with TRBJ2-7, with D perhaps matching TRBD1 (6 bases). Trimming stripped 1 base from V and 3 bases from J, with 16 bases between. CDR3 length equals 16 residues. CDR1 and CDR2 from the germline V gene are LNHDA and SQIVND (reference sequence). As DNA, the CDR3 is TGTGCCAGTAGTATAGGCCCCGGACAGTTAGGCTACGAGCAGTACTTC. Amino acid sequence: CASSIGPGQLGYEQYF.

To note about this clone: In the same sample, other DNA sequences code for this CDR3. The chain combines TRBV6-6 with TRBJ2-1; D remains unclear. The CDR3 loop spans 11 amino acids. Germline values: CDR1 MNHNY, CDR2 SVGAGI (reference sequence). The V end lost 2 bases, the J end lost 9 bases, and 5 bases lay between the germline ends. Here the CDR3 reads CASSYVGEQFF. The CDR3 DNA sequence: TGTGCCAGCAGTTACGTTGGTGAGCAGTTCTTC.

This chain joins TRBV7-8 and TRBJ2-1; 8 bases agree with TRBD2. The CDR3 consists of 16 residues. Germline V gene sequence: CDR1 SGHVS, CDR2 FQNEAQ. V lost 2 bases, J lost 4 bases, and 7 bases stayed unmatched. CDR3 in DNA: TGTGCCAGCAGCTTATCCCTAGCGGGTGCGTACAATGAGCAGTTCTTC. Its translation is CASSLSLAGAYNEQFF.

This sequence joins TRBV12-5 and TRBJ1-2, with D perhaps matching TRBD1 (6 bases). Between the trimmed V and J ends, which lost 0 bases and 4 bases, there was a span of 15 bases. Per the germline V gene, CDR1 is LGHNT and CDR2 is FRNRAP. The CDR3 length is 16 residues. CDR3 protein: CASGLVLSGGSYGYTF. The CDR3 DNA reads TGTGCTAGTGGTTTGGTACTCTCGGGGGGCTCCTATGGCTACACCTTC.

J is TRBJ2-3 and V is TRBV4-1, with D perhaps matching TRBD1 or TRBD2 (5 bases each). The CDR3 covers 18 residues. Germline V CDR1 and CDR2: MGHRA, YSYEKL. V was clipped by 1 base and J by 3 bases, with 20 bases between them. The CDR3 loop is CASSQGPTAGGRTDTQYF. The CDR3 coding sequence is TGCGCCAGCAGCCAAGGTCCTACGGCTGGGGGTAGAACAGATACGCAGTATTTT.

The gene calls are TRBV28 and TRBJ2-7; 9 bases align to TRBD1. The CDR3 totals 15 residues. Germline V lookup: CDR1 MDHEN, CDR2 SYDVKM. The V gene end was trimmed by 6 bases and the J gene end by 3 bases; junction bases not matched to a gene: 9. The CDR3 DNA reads TGTGCCAGCAGGAGAGCGACAGGGGGAGACTACGAGCAGTACTTC. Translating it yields CASRRATGGDYEQYF.

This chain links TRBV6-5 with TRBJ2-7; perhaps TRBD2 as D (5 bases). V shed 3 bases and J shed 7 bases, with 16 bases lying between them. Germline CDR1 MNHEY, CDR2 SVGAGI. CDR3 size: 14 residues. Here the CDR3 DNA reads TGTGCCAGCAGTTATGTGGGAGTAGCTCGGGAGCAGTACTTC. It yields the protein CASSYVGVAREQYF.

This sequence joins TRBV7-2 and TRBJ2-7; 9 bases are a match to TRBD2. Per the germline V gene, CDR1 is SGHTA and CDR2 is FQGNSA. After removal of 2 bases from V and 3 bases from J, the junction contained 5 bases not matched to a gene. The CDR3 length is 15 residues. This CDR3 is CASSLRVAGDYEQYF. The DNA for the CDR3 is TGTGCCAGCAGCTTAAGGGTAGCGGGGGACTACGAGCAGTACTTC.

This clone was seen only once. DNA of the CDR3: TGTGCCAGCTCACCGGATTTTTGGACAGATTCCTATGGCTACACCTTC. As protein: CASSPDFWTDSYGYTF. This chain joins TRBV18 and TRBJ1-2; tentative D call: TRBD1 (6 bases). In germline, CDR1 is KGHSH, CDR2 LQKENI. The V gene lost 3 bases and the J gene lost 4 bases, with 18 bases spanning the gap. The CDR3 sequence is 16 residues long.

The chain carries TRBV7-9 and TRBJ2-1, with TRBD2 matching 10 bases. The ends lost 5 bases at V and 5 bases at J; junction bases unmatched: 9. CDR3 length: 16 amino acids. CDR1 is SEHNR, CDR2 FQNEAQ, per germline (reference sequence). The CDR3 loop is CASSISSGSLHNEQFF. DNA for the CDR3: TGTGCCAGCAGCATCTCTAGCGGGAGTTTACACAATGAGCAGTTCTTC.

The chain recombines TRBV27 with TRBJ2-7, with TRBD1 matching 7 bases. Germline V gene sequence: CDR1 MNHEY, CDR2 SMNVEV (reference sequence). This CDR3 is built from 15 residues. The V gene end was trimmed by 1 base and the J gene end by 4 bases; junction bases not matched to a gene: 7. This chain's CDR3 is CASSLLFRQGYEQYF. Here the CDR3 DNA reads TGTGCCAGCAGTTTATTATTTAGACAGGGTTACGAGCAGTACTTC.

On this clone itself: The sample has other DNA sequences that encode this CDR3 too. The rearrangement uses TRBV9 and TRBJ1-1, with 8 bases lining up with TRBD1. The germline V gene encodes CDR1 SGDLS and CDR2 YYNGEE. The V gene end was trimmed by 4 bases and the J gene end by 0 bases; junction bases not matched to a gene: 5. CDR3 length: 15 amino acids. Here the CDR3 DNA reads TGTGCCAGCAGCCCTGGGACAGGAATGAACACTGAAGCTTTCTTT. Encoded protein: CASSPGTGMNTEAFF.

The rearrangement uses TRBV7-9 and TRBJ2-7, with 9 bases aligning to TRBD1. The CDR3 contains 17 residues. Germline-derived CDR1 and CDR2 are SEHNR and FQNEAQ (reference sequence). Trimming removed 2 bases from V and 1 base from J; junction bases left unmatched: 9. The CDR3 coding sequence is TGTGCCAGCAGCTTACCGGGGGGACAGGGAGCATCCTACGAGCAGTACTTC. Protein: CASSLPGGQGASYEQYF.

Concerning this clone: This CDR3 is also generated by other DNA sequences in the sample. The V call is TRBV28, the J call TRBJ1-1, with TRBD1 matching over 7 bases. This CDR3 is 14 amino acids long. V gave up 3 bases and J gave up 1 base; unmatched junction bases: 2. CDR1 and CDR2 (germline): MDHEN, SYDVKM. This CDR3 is CASSFEGANTEAFF. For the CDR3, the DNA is TGTGCCAGCAGTTTTGAGGGGGCGAACACTGAAGCTTTCTTT. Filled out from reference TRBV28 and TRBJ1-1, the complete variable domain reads DVKVTQSSRYLVKRTGEKVFLECVQDMDHENMFWYRQDPGLGLRLIYFSYDVKMKEKGDIPEGYSVSREKKERFSLILESASTNQTSMYLCASSFEGANTEAFFGQGTRLTVV.

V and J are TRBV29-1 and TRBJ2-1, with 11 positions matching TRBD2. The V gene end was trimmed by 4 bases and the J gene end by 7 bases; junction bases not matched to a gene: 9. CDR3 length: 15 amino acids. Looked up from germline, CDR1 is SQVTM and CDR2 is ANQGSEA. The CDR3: CSVGSGRAVGNEQFF. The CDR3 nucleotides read TGCAGCGTTGGTAGCGGGAGGGCCGTAGGAAATGAGCAGTTCTTC.

The CDR3 is CSVEETRVRNEQFF. The CDR3 nucleotides read TGCAGCGTTGAAGAAACCCGGGTGCGCAATGAGCAGTTCTTC. V usage is TRBV29-1 and J usage is TRBJ2-1; D is unresolved. The length of the CDR3 is 14 residues. The ends were cut back, 0 bases at V and 6 bases at J, with 12 bases in the middle. Germline loops: CDR1 SQVTM, CDR2 ANQGSEA.

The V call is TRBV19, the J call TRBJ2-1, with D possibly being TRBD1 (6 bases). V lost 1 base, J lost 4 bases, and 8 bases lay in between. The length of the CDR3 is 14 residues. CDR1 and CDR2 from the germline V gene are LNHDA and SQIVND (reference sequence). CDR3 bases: TGTGCCAGTAGTATAGGACAGGAGTACAATGAGCAGTTCTTC. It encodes CASSIGQEYNEQFF. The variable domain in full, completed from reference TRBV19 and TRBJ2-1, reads DGGITQSPKYLFRKEGQNVTLSCEQNLNHDAMYWYRQDPGQGLRLIYYSQIVNDFQKGDIAEGYSVSREKKESFPLTVTSAQKNPTAFYLCASSIGQEYNEQFFGPGTRLTVL.

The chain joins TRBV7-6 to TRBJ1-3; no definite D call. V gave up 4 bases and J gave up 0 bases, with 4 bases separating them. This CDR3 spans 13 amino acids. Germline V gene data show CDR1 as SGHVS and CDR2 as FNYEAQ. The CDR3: CASSSSSGNTIYF. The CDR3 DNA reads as TGTGCCAGCAGCTCTAGCTCTGGAAACACCATATATTTT.

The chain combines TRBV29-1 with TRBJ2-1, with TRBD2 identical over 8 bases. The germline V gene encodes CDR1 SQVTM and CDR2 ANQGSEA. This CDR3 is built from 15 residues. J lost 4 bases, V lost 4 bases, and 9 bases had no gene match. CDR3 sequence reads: CSVVNPSGLYNEQFF. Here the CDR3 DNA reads TGCAGCGTTGTGAACCCTAGCGGGTTGTACAATGAGCAGTTCTTC.

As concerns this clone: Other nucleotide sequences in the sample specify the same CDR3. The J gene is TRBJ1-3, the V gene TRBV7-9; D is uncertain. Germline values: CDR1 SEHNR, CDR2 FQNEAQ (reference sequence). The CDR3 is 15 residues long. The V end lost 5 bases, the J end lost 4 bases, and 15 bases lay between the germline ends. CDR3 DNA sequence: TGTGCCAGCAGCCCACCGGGGTCGAGCGGAAACACCATATATTTT. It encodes CASSPPGSSGNTIYF.

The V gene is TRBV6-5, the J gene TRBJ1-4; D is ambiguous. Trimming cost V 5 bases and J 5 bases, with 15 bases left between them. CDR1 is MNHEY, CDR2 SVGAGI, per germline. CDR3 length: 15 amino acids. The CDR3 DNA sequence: TGTGCCAGCAGTCCCAACAGCGCAGTCAATGAAAAACTGTTTTTT. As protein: CASSPNSAVNEKLFF.

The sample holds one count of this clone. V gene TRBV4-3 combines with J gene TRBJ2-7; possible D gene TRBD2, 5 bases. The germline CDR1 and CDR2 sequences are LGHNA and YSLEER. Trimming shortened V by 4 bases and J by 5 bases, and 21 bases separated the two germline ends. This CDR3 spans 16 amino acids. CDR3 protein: CASSPIGGGLGDEQYF. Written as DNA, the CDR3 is TGCGCCAGCAGCCCGATTGGCGGCGGGCTCGGAGACGAGCAGTACTTC.

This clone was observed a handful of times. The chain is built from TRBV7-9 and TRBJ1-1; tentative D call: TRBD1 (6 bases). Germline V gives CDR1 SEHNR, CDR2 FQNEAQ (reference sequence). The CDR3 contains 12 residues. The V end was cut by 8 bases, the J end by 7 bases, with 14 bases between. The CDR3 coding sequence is TGTGCCAGCTCCAGGGGCCTCCTTGAAGCTTTCTTT. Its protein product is CASSRGLLEAFF. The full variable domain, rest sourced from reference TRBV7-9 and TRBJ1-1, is DTGVSQNPRHKITKRGQNVTFRCDPISEHNRLYWYRQTLGQGPEFLTYFQNEAQLEKSRLLSDRFSAERPKGSFSTLEIQRTEQGDSAMYLCASSRGLLEAFFGQGTRLTVV.

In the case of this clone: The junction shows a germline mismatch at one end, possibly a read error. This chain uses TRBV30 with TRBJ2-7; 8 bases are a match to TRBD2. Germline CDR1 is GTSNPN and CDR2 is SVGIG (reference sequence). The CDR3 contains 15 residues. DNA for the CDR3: TGTGCCTGGACCGGGAGGGGCGGGAACTCCTACGAGCGGTACTTC. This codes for CAWTGRGGNSYERYF.

The CDR3 spells CASSLEWGTRVGNTEAFF. As DNA, the CDR3 is TGCGCCAGCAGCTTGGAATGGGGCACAAGGGTGGGTAACACTGAAGCTTTCTTT. The chain recombines TRBV5-1 with TRBJ1-1; D perhaps matches TRBD1 (5 bases). Germline-derived CDR1 and CDR2 are SGHRS and YFSETQ. V was pared by 0 bases and J by 2 bases, with 20 bases between. The CDR3 sequence is 18 residues long.